This T cell receptor beta chain comes out of a study of blood T cell repertoires in COVID-19. Study-level background: T cells, B-cell-depleted T cells, or PBMCs provided the cDNA or gDNA that served as material.

Methods used by the authors: Estimation of nucleated cell counts relied on the amplification of reference gene primers. Clones were sequenced by immunoSEQ multiplex PCR, and TCRdb holds only the in-frame ones, with some missing. V and J calls and clone size come straight from that table; D and trimming were deduced from the DNA. The sample has about 210,000 clones, 83% seen once. The V gene end was trimmed by 9 bases and the J gene end by 1 base; junction bases not matched to a gene: 11. The CDR3 contains 15 residues. In germline, CDR1 is SGHRS, CDR2 YFSETQ. In its sample, this clone was seen a few times.

The sample was peripheral blood. This sequence originates from a woman in her thirties or forties with active or convalescent COVID-19. J is TRBJ1-1 and V is TRBV5-1; TRBD1 aligns across 8 bases. In DNA, the CDR3 is TGCGCCACACGTACAGGGGGTATTTCGAACACTGAAGCTTTCTTT. This codes for CATRTGGISNTEAFF.